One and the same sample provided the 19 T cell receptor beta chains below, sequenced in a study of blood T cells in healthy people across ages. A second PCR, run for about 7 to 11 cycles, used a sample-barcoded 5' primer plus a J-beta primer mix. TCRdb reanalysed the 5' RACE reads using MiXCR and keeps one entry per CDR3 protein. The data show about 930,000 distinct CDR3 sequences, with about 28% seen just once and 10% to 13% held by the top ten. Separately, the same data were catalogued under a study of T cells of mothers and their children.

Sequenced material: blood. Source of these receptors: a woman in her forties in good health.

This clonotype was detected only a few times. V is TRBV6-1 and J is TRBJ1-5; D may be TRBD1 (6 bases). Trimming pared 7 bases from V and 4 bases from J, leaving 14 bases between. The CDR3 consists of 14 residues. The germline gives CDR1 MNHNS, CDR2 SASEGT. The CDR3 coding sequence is TGTGCCAGCACTAATCAGGGGACAAATCAGCCCCAGCATTTT. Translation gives CASTNQGTNQPQHF.

The CDR3 bases are TGTGCCAGCAGTTTTACGGGTGACCAGCATTTT. Amino acid sequence: CASSFTGDQHF. The chain has TRBV28 and TRBJ1-5; D gene unclear. V was cut by 3 bases and J by 12 bases, with 9 bases left in between. The CDR3 is 11 residues long. Per germline, CDR1 MDHEN and CDR2 SYDVKM. Full variable domain (remainder filled in from reference TRBV28 and TRBJ1-5): DVKVTQSSRYLVKRTGEKVFLECVQDMDHENMFWYRQDPGLGLRLIYFSYDVKMKEKGDIPEGYSVSREKKERFSLILESASTNQTSMYLCASSFTGDQHFGDGTRLSIL.

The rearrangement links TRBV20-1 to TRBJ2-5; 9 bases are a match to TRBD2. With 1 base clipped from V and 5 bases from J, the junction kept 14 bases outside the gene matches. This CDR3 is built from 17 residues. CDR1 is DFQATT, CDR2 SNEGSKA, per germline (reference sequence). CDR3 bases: TGCAGTGCTAGAGGACCTCATGCGGGGGGGACTCTCGAGACCCAGTACTTC. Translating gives CSARGPHAGGTLETQYF.

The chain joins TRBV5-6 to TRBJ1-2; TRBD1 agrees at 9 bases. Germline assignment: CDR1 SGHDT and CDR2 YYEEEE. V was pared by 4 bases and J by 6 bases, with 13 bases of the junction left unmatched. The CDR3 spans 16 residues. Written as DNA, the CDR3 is TGTGCCAGCAGCGGGGCGGGGACAGGGCGGAGGCATGGCTACACCTTC. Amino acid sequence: CASSGAGTGRRHGYTF.

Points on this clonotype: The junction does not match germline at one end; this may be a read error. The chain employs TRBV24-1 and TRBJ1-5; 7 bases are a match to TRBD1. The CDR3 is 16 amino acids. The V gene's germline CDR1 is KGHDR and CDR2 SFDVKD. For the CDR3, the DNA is TGTGCCGCCAGTGATCGTACACAGGGGTACAATCAGCCCCAGCATTTT. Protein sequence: CAASDRTQGYNQPQHF.

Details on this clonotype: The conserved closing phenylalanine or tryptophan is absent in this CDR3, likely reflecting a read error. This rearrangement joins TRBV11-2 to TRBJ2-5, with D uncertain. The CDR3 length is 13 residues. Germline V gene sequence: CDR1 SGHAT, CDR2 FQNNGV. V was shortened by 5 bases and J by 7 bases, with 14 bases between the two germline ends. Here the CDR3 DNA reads TGTGCCAGCAGCGGACCGAAAATGGGGACCCAGTACTCC. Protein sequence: CASSGPKMGTQYS.

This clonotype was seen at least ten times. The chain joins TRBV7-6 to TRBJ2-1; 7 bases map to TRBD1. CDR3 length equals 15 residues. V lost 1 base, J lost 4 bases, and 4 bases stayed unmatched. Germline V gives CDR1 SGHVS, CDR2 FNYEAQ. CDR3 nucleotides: TGTGCCAGCAGCTTAGGGGGGACAGTTTACAATGAGCAGTTCTTC. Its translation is CASSLGGTVYNEQFF.

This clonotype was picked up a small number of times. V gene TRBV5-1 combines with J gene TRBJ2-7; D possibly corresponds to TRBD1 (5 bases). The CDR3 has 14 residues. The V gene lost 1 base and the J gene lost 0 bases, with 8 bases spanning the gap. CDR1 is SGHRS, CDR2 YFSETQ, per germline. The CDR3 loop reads CASSLKGFSYEQYF. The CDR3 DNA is TGCGCCAGCAGCTTGAAGGGGTTCTCCTACGAGCAGTACTTC.

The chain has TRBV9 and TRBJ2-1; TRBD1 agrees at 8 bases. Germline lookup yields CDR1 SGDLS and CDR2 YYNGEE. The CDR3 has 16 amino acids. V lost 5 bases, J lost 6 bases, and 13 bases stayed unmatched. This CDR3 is CASSANPGGDSNEQFF. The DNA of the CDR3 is TGTGCCAGCAGTGCTAACCCAGGGGGCGATTCCAATGAGCAGTTCTTC.

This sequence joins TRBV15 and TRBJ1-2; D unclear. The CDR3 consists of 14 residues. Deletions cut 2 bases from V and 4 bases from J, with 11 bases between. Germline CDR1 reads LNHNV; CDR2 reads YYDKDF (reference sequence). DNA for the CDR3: TGTGCCACCAGCAGAAATCGAGTCGGCTATGGCTACACCTTC. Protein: CATSRNRVGYGYTF.

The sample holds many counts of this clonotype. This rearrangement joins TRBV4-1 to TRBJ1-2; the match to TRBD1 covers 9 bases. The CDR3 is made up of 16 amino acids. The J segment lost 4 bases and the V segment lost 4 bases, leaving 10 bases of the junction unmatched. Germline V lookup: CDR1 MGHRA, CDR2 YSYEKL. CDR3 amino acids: CASSRTRDRELYGYTF. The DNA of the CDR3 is TGCGCCAGCAGCCGGACCCGGGACAGGGAGCTCTATGGCTACACCTTC.

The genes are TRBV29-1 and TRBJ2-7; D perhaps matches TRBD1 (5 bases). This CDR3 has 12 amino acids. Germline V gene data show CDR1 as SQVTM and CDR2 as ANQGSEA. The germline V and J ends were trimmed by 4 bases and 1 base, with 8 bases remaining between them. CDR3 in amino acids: CSVGTLSYEQYF. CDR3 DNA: TGCAGCGTTGGGACACTATCCTACGAGCAGTACTTC.

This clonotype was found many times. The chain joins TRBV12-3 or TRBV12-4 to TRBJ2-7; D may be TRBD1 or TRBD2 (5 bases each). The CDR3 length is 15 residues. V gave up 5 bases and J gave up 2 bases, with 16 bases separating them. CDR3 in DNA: TGTGCCAGCAGTACCCGGGATAGGGGAGCCTACGAGCAGTACTTC. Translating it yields CASSTRDRGAYEQYF.

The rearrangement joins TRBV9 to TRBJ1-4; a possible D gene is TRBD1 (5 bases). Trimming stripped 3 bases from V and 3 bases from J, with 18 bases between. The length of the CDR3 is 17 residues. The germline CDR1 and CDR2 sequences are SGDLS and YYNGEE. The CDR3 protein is CASSAEDGGTANEKLFF. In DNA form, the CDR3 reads TGTGCCAGCAGCGCTGAAGACGGGGGAACAGCTAATGAAAAACTGTTTTTT. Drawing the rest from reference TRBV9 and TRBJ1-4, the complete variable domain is DSGVTQTPKHLITATGQRVTLRCSPRSGDLSVYWYQQSLDQGLQFLIQYYNGEERAKGNILERFSAQQFPDLHSELNLSSLELGDSALYFCASSAEDGGTANEKLFFGSGTQLSVL.

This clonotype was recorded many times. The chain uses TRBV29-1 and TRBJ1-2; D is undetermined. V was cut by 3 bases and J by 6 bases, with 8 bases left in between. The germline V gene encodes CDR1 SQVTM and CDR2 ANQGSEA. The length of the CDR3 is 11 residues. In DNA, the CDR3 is TGCAGCGTTGAGGACTTTCATGGCTACACCTTC. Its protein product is CSVEDFHGYTF.

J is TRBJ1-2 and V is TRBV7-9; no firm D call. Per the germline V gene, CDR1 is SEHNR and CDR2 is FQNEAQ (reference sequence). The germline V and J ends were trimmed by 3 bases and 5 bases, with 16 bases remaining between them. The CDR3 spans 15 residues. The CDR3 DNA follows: TGTGCCAGCAGCTTGCGAACCTCAGGCGGTTATGGCTACACCTTC. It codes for CASSLRTSGGYGYTF.

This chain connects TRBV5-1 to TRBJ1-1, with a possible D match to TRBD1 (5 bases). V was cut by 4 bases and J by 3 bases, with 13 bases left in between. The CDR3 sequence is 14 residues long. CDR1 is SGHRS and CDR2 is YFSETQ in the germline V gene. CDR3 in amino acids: CASSLGTEHTEAFF. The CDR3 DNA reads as TGCGCCAGCAGCCTCGGGACGGAACACACTGAAGCTTTCTTT.

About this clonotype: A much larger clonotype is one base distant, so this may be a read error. This CDR3 is CSATGQGASPRHF. The CDR3 DNA is TGCAGTGCAACTGGACAGGGAGCTTCACCCCGCCACTTT. The chain has TRBV20-1 and TRBJ1-6, with 8 bases that match TRBD1. CDR1 DFQATT and CDR2 SNEGSKA come from the germline V gene (reference sequence). This CDR3 contains 13 residues.

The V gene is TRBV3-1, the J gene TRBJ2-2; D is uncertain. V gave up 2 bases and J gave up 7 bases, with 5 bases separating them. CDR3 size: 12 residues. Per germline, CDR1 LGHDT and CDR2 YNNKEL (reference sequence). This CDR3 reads CASSQRFGELFF. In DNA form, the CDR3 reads TGTGCCAGCAGCCAACGGTTCGGGGAGCTGTTTTTT.